Listed below are T cell receptor beta chains from one sample, sequenced in a study of blood T cell repertoires in COVID-19. Profiling relied on immunoSEQ multiplex PCR, and the TCRdb table lists in-frame clones only, not all of them. The sample lists 75,000 to 95,000 clones, about 85% occurring once. The sequenced sample was peripheral blood. These receptors were collected from a man aged 50-59 years with acute or convalescent COVID-19. Each CDR3 is given with its conserved first and last residue. A D gene is named only where the DNA matches it firmly. A clone size is listed for some rows: how often the clone was seen (once, few, many), or a class if it is expanded.

.	TRBJ1-4	.	TRBV3-1/TRBV3-2	CASSLRQELFF	TGTGCCAGCAGCCTTCGACAGGAACTGTTTTTT
.	TRBJ1-4	.	TRBV5-4	CASSPGGLSDEKLFF	TGTGCCAGCAGCCCGGGGGGTCTTTCTGATGAAAAACTGTTTTTT
.	TRBJ1-1	.	TRBV21-1	CASSNEEAARVGTEAFF	TGTGCCAGCAGTAACGAGGAGGCTGCTAGGGTGGGCACTGAAGCTTTCTTT
TRBD2	TRBJ2-3	.	TRBV3-1/TRBV3-2	CASKREASTDTQYF	TGTGCCAGCAAACGGGAGGCTAGCACAGATACGCAGTATTTT
.	TRBJ2-2	.	TRBV7-9	CASSVQGNTGELFF	TGTGCCAGCAGCGTACAGGGGAACACCGGGGAGCTGTTTTTT
.	TRBJ2-3	.	TRBV4-1	CASSQEAGFGADTQYF	TGCGCCAGCAGCCAAGAAGCGGGTTTTGGTGCAGATACGCAGTATTTT
.	TRBJ2-3	.	TRBV9	CASSRLANTDTQYF	TGTGCCAGCAGCCGTCTCGCGAACACAGATACGCAGTATTTT
.	TRBJ1-2	.	TRBV15	CATSFQITNYGYTF	TGTGCCACCAGCTTTCAGATAACTAACTATGGCTACACCTTC
TRBD1	TRBJ1-4	.	TRBV19	CASSRDRDNEKLFF	TGTGCCAGTAGTCGAGACAGGGATAATGAAAAACTGTTTTTT
.	TRBJ1-1	.	TRBV28	CASLRHTEAFF	TGTGCCAGCCTCCGTCACACTGAAGCTTTCTTT
.	TRBJ1-2	.	TRBV19	CASSIDAGPGGYGYTF	TGTGCCAGTAGTATAGATGCCGGCCCCGGAGGCTATGGCTACACCTTC
TRBD1	TRBJ2-5	.	TRBV10-3	CAIRVGTGNQETQYF	TGTGCCATCCGGGTTGGGACAGGGAACCAAGAGACCCAGTACTTC
TRBD2	TRBJ2-2	.	TRBV5-4	CASSLTGLAGPGELFF	TGTGCCAGCAGCTTGACCGGACTAGCGGGGCCCGGGGAGCTGTTTTTT
TRBD1	TRBJ2-7	.	TRBV3-1/TRBV3-2	CASSPGTGDLFYEQYF	TGTGCCAGCAGCCCCGGGACAGGGGATCTGTTCTACGAGCAGTACTTC
.	TRBJ2-2	.	TRBV5-1	CASSLADSWENTGELFF	TGCGCCAGCAGCTTGGCCGACAGTTGGGAGAACACCGGGGAGCTGTTTTTT
.	TRBJ1-5	.	TRBV19	CASSIVGGGNQPQHF	TGTGCCAGTAGTATAGTTGGGGGGGGCAATCAGCCCCAGCATTTT
.	TRBJ1-1	.	TRBV3-1/TRBV3-2	CASSHGQQNTEAFF	TGTGCCAGCAGCCATGGTCAACAGAACACTGAAGCTTTCTTT
TRBD2	TRBJ2-7	.	TRBV7-9	CASIDEREGSYEQYF	TGTGCCAGCATCGACGAGCGGGAGGGGTCCTACGAGCAGTACTTC
.	TRBJ1-5	.	TRBV6-5	CATGSRSNQPQHF	TGTGCCACCGGGAGTAGAAGCAATCAGCCCCAGCATTTT
TRBD1	TRBJ1-4	.	TRBV5-1	CASSAGTGGEKLFF	TGCGCCAGCAGCGCCGGGACAGGTGGTGAAAAACTGTTTTTT
.	TRBJ1-2	few	TRBV4-2	CASSQGVDYGYTF	TGTGCCAGCAGCCAAGGTGTAGACTATGGCTACACCTTC
TRBD2	TRBJ2-7	few	TRBV28	CASKRHGTSGTYEQYF	TGTGCCAGCAAGCGGCACGGGACTAGCGGGACCTACGAGCAGTACTTC
TRBD1	TRBJ1-3	.	TRBV11-2	CASRLGQGRNTIYF	TGTGCCAGCAGATTGGGACAGGGAAGAAACACCATATATTTT
.	TRBJ2-3	.	TRBV11-2	CASRRELRTIGGTDTQYF	TGTGCCAGCAGACGGGAACTCCGGACGATTGGTGGCACAGATACGCAGTATTTT
.	TRBJ2-7	.	TRBV5-1	CASSTGQGGFPDEQYF	TGCGCCAGCAGCACCGGCCAGGGGGGTTTCCCCGACGAGCAGTACTTC
TRBD1	TRBJ1-6	.	TRBV7-2	CASSAEDRANSPLHF	TGTGCCAGCAGCGCTGAGGACAGGGCTAATTCACCCCTCCACTTT
TRBD1	TRBJ2-5	.	TRBV29-1	CSVERQGAGETQYF	TGCAGCGTTGAAAGACAGGGGGCCGGGGAGACCCAGTACTTC